This passage covers 19 T cell receptor beta chains from one sample sequenced in a study of blood T cell repertoires in COVID-19. Only in-frame clones appear in the TCRdb table, and some are missing; sequencing was by immunoSEQ multiplex PCR. The profile shows 240,000 or so clones, around 89% of them singletons. Sample: PBMCs or T cells enriched from blood (not recorded which). The source is a man in his forties or fifties who had been exposed to COVID-19.

This clone was detected once. The chain employs TRBV9 and TRBJ2-1; 11 bases are a match to TRBD2. The CDR3 length is 16 residues. Germline V gives CDR1 SGDLS, CDR2 YYNGEE. V gave up 4 bases and J gave up 5 bases; unmatched junction bases: 8. The CDR3 spells CASSSYGTSGHNEQFF. The CDR3 coding sequence is TGTGCCAGCAGCTCATACGGGACTAGCGGTCACAATGAGCAGTTCTTC.

The chain couples TRBV5-4 to TRBJ1-2; D possibly corresponds to TRBD1 (5 bases). V dropped 0 bases and J dropped 3 bases, with 15 bases sitting between them. The V gene's germline CDR1 is SGHNT and CDR2 YYREEE (reference sequence). This CDR3 has 16 amino acids. The CDR3 sequence is CASSLDHRSPDYGYTF. The CDR3 DNA is TGTGCCAGCAGCTTGGATCACAGGAGTCCGGACTATGGCTACACCTTC.

This sequence joins TRBV6-1 and TRBJ2-7; 7 bases match TRBD1. V shed 1 base and J 5 bases; nucleotides not matched to a gene: 5. The CDR3 spans 14 residues. In germline, CDR1 is MNHNS, CDR2 SASEGT. The CDR3 sequence is CASSEVGQLNEQYV. The CDR3 DNA follows: TGTGCCAGCAGTGAAGTGGGACAGTTGAACGAGCAGTACGTC.

The genes are TRBV18 and TRBJ2-1; 12 nucleotides match TRBD2. The CDR3 covers 15 residues. The ends lost 3 bases at V and 6 bases at J; junction bases unmatched: 3. Germline values: CDR1 KGHSH, CDR2 LQKENI. This CDR3 is CASSPLAGGINEQFF. DNA of the CDR3: TGTGCCAGCTCACCTCTAGCGGGGGGGATCAATGAGCAGTTCTTC.

J is TRBJ2-1 and V is TRBV28; 8 bases align to TRBD2. V was clipped by 5 bases and J by 11 bases; unmatched bases: 14. Germline CDR1 MDHEN, CDR2 SYDVKM. The length of the CDR3 is 15 residues. The CDR3 region has the DNA TGTGCCAGCAGTCGCCCCGGCGGGAGGAAAGTGCAGCAGTTCTTC. Amino acids: CASSRPGGRKVQQFF. The whole variable domain, filled in from reference TRBV28 and TRBJ2-1, reads DVKVTQSSRYLVKRTGEKVFLECVQDMDHENMFWYRQDPGLGLRLIYFSYDVKMKEKGDIPEGYSVSREKKERFSLILESASTNQTSMYLCASSRPGGRKVQQFFGPGTRLTVL.

V is TRBV15 and J is TRBJ1-4; 10 bases are shared with TRBD1. J gave up 7 bases and V 1 base, and 9 bases lay outside the gene matches. The CDR3 has 17 amino acids. Per germline, CDR1 LNHNV and CDR2 YYDKDF (reference sequence). Written as DNA, the CDR3 is TGTGCCACCAGCAGAGTGGGACAGGGGAGAAGTGGTGAAAAACTGTTTTTT. Protein product: CATSRVGQGRSGEKLFF.

This chain connects TRBV27 to TRBJ2-2; no clear D gene. V lost 2 bases, J lost 4 bases, and 8 bases lay in between. CDR1 and CDR2 (germline): MNHEY, SMNVEV (reference sequence). The CDR3 has 14 residues. The CDR3 sequence: CASSLSFSTGELFF. The CDR3 DNA reads TGTGCCAGCAGTTTAAGTTTTAGCACCGGGGAGCTGTTTTTT.

The gene calls are TRBV6-5 and TRBJ2-1, with D unresolved. The CDR3 covers 14 residues. V was cut by 0 bases and J by 6 bases, with 9 bases left in between. Germline V gives CDR1 MNHEY, CDR2 SVGAGI. CDR3: CASSYSPVVNEQFF. The DNA of the CDR3 is TGTGCCAGCAGTTACTCGCCCGTAGTCAATGAGCAGTTCTTC.

This rearrangement joins TRBV28 to TRBJ2-7; 8 bases agree with TRBD1. The CDR3 runs to 14 residues. After removal of 6 bases from V and 1 base from J, the junction contained 5 bases not matched to a gene. Germline CDR1 is MDHEN and CDR2 is SYDVKM. The DNA for the CDR3 is TGTGCCAGCAGACTCACAGGGGGATCCTACGAGCAGTACGTC. This gives the protein CASRLTGGSYEQYV.

The rearrangement uses TRBV4-1 and TRBJ1-1, with 7 bases fitting TRBD1. There are 15 residues in the CDR3. CDR1 is MGHRA, CDR2 YSYEKL, per germline. V gave up 5 bases and J gave up 1 base; unmatched junction bases: 7. In DNA, the CDR3 is TGCGCCAGCAGCAATGAGGGGGCTAGGAACACTGAAGCTTTCTTT. It translates to CASSNEGARNTEAFF.

The genes are TRBV28 and TRBJ1-3; D not certain. Trimming left V 3 bases short and J 4 bases short, with 16 bases between. CDR3 length: 16 residues. Germline V gene sequence: CDR1 MDHEN, CDR2 SYDVKM. CDR3 nucleotide sequence: TGTGCCAGCAGTTTGGCGGGCAGCATGGGCGGAAACACCATATATTTT. This sequence encodes CASSLAGSMGGNTIYF.

The gene calls are TRBV3-1 (or the pseudogene TRBV3-2) and TRBJ1-4, with 8 bases fitting TRBD1. The CDR3 has 18 amino acids. In germline, CDR1 is LGHDT, CDR2 YNNKEL (reference sequence). With V trimmed by 1 base and J by 5 bases, 12 bases remained unmatched. The CDR3 DNA reads as TGTGCCAGCAGCCAAGTTTCTCCCTGGACAGGGCGAAATGAAAAACTGTTTTTT. It encodes CASSQVSPWTGRNEKLFF.

The chain uses TRBV7-2 and TRBJ2-3; 12 nucleotides agree with TRBD2. CDR1 and CDR2 (germline): SGHTA, FQGNSA. Germline trimming cut 5 bases from V and 4 bases from J; bases unmatched to any gene: 10. This CDR3 has 17 residues. CDR3 nucleotides: TGTGCCAGCAGCAGCCGGACGACTAGCGGGGGCTCAGATACGCAGTATTTT. Translation: CASSSRTTSGGSDTQYF.

In regard to this clone: Other DNA sequences in this sample translate to the same CDR3. The chain employs TRBV9 and TRBJ1-2; maybe TRBD1 (5 bases). V gave up 0 bases and J gave up 2 bases, with 8 bases separating them. Germline lookup yields CDR1 SGDLS and CDR2 YYNGEE. The CDR3 runs to 14 residues. CDR3 DNA sequence: TGTGCCAGCAGCGTAGACCCAGGGAACTATGGCTACACCTTC. This sequence encodes CASSVDPGNYGYTF.

A word on this clone: Other DNA variants within this sample encode the same CDR3. The gene calls are TRBV5-4 and TRBJ1-1; no clear D. The CDR3 totals 13 residues. Per germline, CDR1 SGHNT and CDR2 YYREEE (reference sequence). V lost 4 bases to trimming and J lost 0 bases, with 7 bases between them. The CDR3 bases are TGTGCCAGCAGCACCGACATGAACACTGAAGCTTTCTTT. Translation: CASSTDMNTEAFF.

This clone appeared many times. V is TRBV30 and J is TRBJ1-2; D gene ambiguous. Germline CDR1 GTSNPN, CDR2 SVGIG (reference sequence). This CDR3 has 11 amino acids. The ends were cut back, 2 bases at V and 11 bases at J, with 12 bases in the middle. The CDR3 bases are TGTGCCTGGAGTCAAGTAAGGAGGTACACCTTC. Translating it yields CAWSQVRRYTF. The whole variable domain, filled in from reference TRBV30 and TRBJ1-2, reads SQTIHQWPATLVQPVGSPLSLECTVEGTSNPNLYWYRQAAGRGLQLLFYSVGIGQISSEVPQNLSASRPQDRQFILSSKKLLLSDSGFYLCAWSQVRRYTFGSGTRLTVV.

The chain joins TRBV4-1 to TRBJ1-1, with 7 bases aligning to TRBD1. After removal of 1 base from V and 11 bases from J, the junction contained 22 bases not matched to a gene. Germline loops: CDR1 MGHRA, CDR2 YSYEKL. CDR3 length: 18 amino acids. The CDR3: CASSQGVFKRQGETCAFF. The CDR3 nucleotides are TGCGCCAGCAGCCAAGGCGTTTTTAAGCGGCAGGGGGAAACCTGTGCTTTCTTT.

The DNA for the CDR3 is TGTGCCAGTAGTATAGAAGGATGGCAGCGCTCCACCTACGAGCAGTACGTC. Translated, it gives CASSIEGWQRSTYEQYV. This sequence joins TRBV19 and TRBJ2-7; D gene unclear. Trimming left V 0 bases short and J 2 bases short, with 17 bases between. CDR3 size: 17 residues. Germline CDR1 and CDR2: LNHDA and SQIVND (reference sequence).

The rearrangement links TRBV7-9 to TRBJ1-2; D might be TRBD1 (5 bases). This CDR3 spans 14 amino acids. Per the germline V gene, CDR1 is SEHNR and CDR2 is FQNEAQ (reference sequence). Trimming took 2 bases from V and 2 from J, leaving 9 bases between them. In DNA, the CDR3 is TGTGCCAGCAGCTTATGGGCAGGGAACTATGGCTACACCTTC. It yields the protein CASSLWAGNYGYTF.